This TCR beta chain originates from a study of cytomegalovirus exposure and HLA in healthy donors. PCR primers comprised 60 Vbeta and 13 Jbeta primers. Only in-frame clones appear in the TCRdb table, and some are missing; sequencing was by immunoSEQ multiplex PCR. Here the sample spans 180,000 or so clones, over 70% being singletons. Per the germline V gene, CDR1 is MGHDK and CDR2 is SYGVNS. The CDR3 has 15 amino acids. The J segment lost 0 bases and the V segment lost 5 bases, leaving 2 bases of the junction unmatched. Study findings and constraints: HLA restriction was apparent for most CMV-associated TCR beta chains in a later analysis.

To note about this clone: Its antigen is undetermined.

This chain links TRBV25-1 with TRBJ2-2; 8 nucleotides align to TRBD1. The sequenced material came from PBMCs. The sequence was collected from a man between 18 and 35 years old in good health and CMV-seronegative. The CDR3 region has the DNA TGTGCCAGCAGTAAGGACAGGGCGAACACCGGGGAGCTGTTTTTT. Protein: CASSKDRANTGELFF.